This is a list of T cell receptor beta chains from one sample in a study of naive and memory T cell subsets. TCRdb processed the 5' RACE reads anew with MiXCR; each CDR3 protein has one entry. Of approximately 52,000 distinct CDR3 sequences listed, 4% to 5% were seen once; the top ten hold more than 0.75%. These receptors all stem from a female donor in good health. CDR3s include the opening cysteine and the closing phenylalanine or tryptophan. Fields, in order: J gene, V gene, clone size, D gene, CDR3 DNA, CDR3 protein. The D gene is left open where the match is weak. The listing skips clone size in some rows; elsewhere it reads once, few, many or a size class.

TRBJ2-7 TRBV7-2 once NA TGTGCCAGCAGCTTAGAGGGAGGCCTAGCAGGGGACGTCGTCCTCCCCGAGAGGTACGAGCAGTACTTC CASSLEGGLAGDVVLPERYEQYF
TRBJ2-2 TRBV20-1 many TRBD2 TGCAGTGCTAGAGCCGGGGGGAGCACCGGGGAGCTGTTTTTT CSARAGGSTGELFF
TRBJ2-1 TRBV5-4 many TRBD2 TGTGCCAGCAGCTTGAGGCGGGAGTCCTACAATGAGCAGTTCTTC CASSLRRESYNEQFF
TRBJ1-1 TRBV6-5 many NA TGTGCCAGCAGTTACTCGGAAGGGAACACTGAAGCTTTCTTT CASSYSEGNTEAFF
TRBJ1-1 TRBV5-4 NA TRBD1 TGTGCCAGCAGCTTGGCCGGGACAGCGAACACTGAAGCTTTCTTT CASSLAGTANTEAFF
TRBJ1-5 TRBV29-1 NA TRBD1 TGCAGCGTTGAAGACGGGACAGGCAATCAGCCCCAGCATTTT CSVEDGTGNQPQHF
TRBJ1-5 TRBV27 many NA TGTGCCAGCAGTTTGAGGGAACACAATCAGCCCCAGCATTTT CASSLREHNQPQHF
TRBJ2-1 TRBV7-8 NA NA TGTGCCAGCAGCTTGACAGAGTACAATGAGCAGTTCTTC CASSLTEYNEQFF
TRBJ2-3 TRBV20-1 NA NA TGCAGTGCTAGAGTTATAAAGGGCACAGATACGCAGTATTTT CSARVIKGTDTQYF
TRBJ2-5 TRBV29-1 NA NA TGCAGCGTTGAGTTGCCCGAAACCCGAGAGACCCAGTACTTC CSVELPETRETQYF
TRBJ2-7 TRBV6-2/TRBV6-3 many TRBD1 TGTGCCAGCAGACGTCCTCTACAGGGGGTCTACGAGCAGTACTTC CASRRPLQGVYEQYF
TRBJ1-4 TRBV12-3/TRBV12-4 NA NA TGTGCCAGCAGTTATCCGGGAGGTAATGAAAAACTGTTTTTT CASSYPGGNEKLFF
TRBJ1-4 TRBV20-1 NA NA TGCAGTGCTAGAGACGGGACCCAAGGAGAAAAACTGTTTTTT CSARDGTQGEKLFF
TRBJ2-5 TRBV10-3 many NA TGTGCCATCAGTGATGGCCGGAAGCAAGAGACCCAGTACTTC CAISDGRKQETQYF
TRBJ1-1 TRBV19 many NA TGTGCCAGTAGTATGGACCTGACAGTTCCCGAGGCTTTCTTT CASSMDLTVPEAFF
TRBJ2-3 TRBV25-1 many NA TGTGCCAGCAGTGACCGGGACCCAACTAGCACAGATACGCAGTATTTT CASSDRDPTSTDTQYF
TRBJ2-5 TRBV7-2 few TRBD1 TGTGCCAGCAGCTCCGCCGGGACAGGGATGAAGACCCAGTACTTC CASSSAGTGMKTQYF
TRBJ1-5 TRBV28 NA NA TGTGCCAGCGGAAATAATGGGCCCCAGCATTTT CASGNNGPQHF
TRBJ2-3 TRBV6-6 many TRBD1 TGTGCCAGCAGCCGACAGGGGACTAGCACAGATACGCAGTATTTT CASSRQGTSTDTQYF
TRBJ1-1 TRBV7-9 many NA TGTGCCAGCAGCCCCCAGGAACGCTACATGAACACTGAAGCTTTCTTT CASSPQERYMNTEAFF
TRBJ1-1 TRBV29-1 few TRBD1 TGCAGTTACAGGGGTAACACTGAAGCTTTCTTT CSYRGNTEAFF
TRBJ2-3 TRBV7-6 many NA TGTGCCAGCAGCTTAGGGGGGGCTGGGACAGATACGCAGTATTTT CASSLGGAGTDTQYF
TRBJ1-3 TRBV21-1 many NA TGTGCCAGCAGCAAAGGGGAGCCCGGAGACGGGGGAAACACCATATATTTT CASSKGEPGDGGNTIYF
TRBJ1-5 TRBV20-1 NA TRBD1 TGCAGTGCCGGGGACAGGGTTACGGGGAGCAATCAGCCCCAGCATTTT CSAGDRVTGSNQPQHF
TRBJ2-7 TRBV20-1 many TRBD2 TGCAGTTCTTGGGCTAGCGGGAGGCCCCTAAGCTCCTACGAGCAGTACTTC CSSWASGRPLSSYEQYF
TRBJ1-1 TRBV28 many NA TGTGCCAGCAACCAGGGTGGTGGCACTGAAGCTTTCTTT CASNQGGGTEAFF
TRBJ2-5 TRBV29-1 many NA TGCAGCACGTACAGGGTACCCCAAGAGACCCAGTACTTC CSTYRVPQETQYF
TRBJ2-7 TRBV27 many TRBD1 TGTGCCAGCAGTTCCGACAGGGGAGGCTACGAGCAGTACTTC CASSSDRGGYEQYF
TRBJ2-2 TRBV5-1 many TRBD2 TGCGCCAGCAGCTCGGGACTAGCGGGAGGCCGTAACACCGGGGAGCTGTTTTTT CASSSGLAGGRNTGELFF
TRBJ2-3 TRBV7-2 NA NA TGTGCCAGCAGCTCCAATACAGATACGCAGTATTTT CASSSNTDTQYF
TRBJ2-7 TRBV6-2/TRBV6-3 many NA TGTGCCAGCAGTCAAACGCAGGGTTCGTCCTACGAGCAGTACTTC CASSQTQGSSYEQYF
TRBJ2-1 TRBV6-4 many NA TGTGCCAGCAGTGACTCAAAACTCTCCTACAATGAGCAGTTCTTC CASSDSKLSYNEQFF
TRBJ1-2 TRBV6-2/TRBV6-3 many TRBD1 TGTGCCAGCAGTCAGACGACAGGGGGGTATGGCTACACCTTC CASSQTTGGYGYTF
TRBJ2-5 TRBV10-3 NA NA TGTGCCATCAGTGATGCGGGACGGTTAGAGACCCAGTACTTC CAISDAGRLETQYF
TRBJ2-7 TRBV3-1 NA NA TGTGCCAGCAGCCGGAACGGGCCCTACGAGCAGTACTTC CASSRNGPYEQYF
TRBJ2-7 TRBV5-4 many TRBD2 TGTGCCAGCAGCCTAGGTACCCTAGCGGACCTCTCCTACGAGCAGTACTTC CASSLGTLADLSYEQYF
TRBJ2-3 TRBV6-2/TRBV6-3 NA TRBD1 TGTGCCAGCACCTTTGAGGGGGACAGACTACCAGCGGCAGATACGCAGTATTTT CASTFEGDRLPAADTQYF
TRBJ2-7 TRBV29-1 many NA TGCAGCGTTGTCGGGGGCAGGGTCGCTTACGAGCAGTACTTC CSVVGGRVAYEQYF
TRBJ2-7 TRBV11-3 NA TRBD1 TGTGCCAGCAGGGGGACAGGGGACGAGCAGTACTTC CASRGTGDEQYF
TRBJ2-2 TRBV5-1 many NA TGCGCCAGCAGCTCCCGTCGGAGCGGGGAGCTGTTTTTT CASSSRRSGELFF
TRBJ2-1 TRBV6-2/TRBV6-3 NA TRBD2 TGTGCCAGCAGATCAGGGACTAGCGGGAACCCCTCCTACAATGAGCAGTTCTTC CASRSGTSGNPSYNEQFF
TRBJ1-1 TRBV12-3/TRBV12-4 many NA TGTGCCAGCAGTCCCCGGGTCCGCCGGTGGGACACTGAAGCTTTCTTT CASSPRVRRWDTEAFF
TRBJ1-4 TRBV12-3/TRBV12-4 many NA TGTGCCAGCAGTTGGGGGGGTCCGCTTAATGAAAAACTGTTTTTT CASSWGGPLNEKLFF
TRBJ1-5 TRBV6-2/TRBV6-3 many TRBD1 TGTGCCAGCAGTTACAGGGGACAGGGCAATCAGCCCCAGCATTTT CASSYRGQGNQPQHF
TRBJ2-5 TRBV28 NA TRBD2 TGTGCCAGCAGTTGGGGCACAGGAGCGGGAGAGGGGCGAGAGACCCAGTACTTC CASSWGTGAGEGRETQYF
TRBJ1-2 TRBV7-9 many TRBD1 TGTGCCAGCAGCCCTCGGACAGGCGGCCCGGCCAACTATGGCTACACCTTC CASSPRTGGPANYGYTF
TRBJ2-1 TRBV12-5 many NA TGTGCTAGTGGTTTGGTACGAGGGTACGAGGGTGAGCAGTTCTTC CASGLVRGYEGEQFF
TRBJ2-5 TRBV2 many NA TGTGCCAGCACCGAGAGGGTGTACCAAGAGACCCAGTACTTC CASTERVYQETQYF
TRBJ2-5 TRBV24-1 few TRBD1 TGTGCCATCCCCGGGGAAGGGGGCAGTGCCCAGGCCCAGTACTTC CAIPGEGGSAQAQYF
TRBJ1-4 TRBV7-3 NA NA TGTGCCAGCAGCCTCCGGCCCAATGAAAAACTGTTTTTT CASSLRPNEKLFF
TRBJ2-1 TRBV7-3 many NA TGTGCCAGCAGCCCAACCAAGTTAGGTCCCAATGAGCAGTTCTTC CASSPTKLGPNEQFF
TRBJ2-1 TRBV4-2 many NA TGTGCCAGCAGCCAAGAAAGTCTATCCTACAATGAGCAGTTCTTC CASSQESLSYNEQFF